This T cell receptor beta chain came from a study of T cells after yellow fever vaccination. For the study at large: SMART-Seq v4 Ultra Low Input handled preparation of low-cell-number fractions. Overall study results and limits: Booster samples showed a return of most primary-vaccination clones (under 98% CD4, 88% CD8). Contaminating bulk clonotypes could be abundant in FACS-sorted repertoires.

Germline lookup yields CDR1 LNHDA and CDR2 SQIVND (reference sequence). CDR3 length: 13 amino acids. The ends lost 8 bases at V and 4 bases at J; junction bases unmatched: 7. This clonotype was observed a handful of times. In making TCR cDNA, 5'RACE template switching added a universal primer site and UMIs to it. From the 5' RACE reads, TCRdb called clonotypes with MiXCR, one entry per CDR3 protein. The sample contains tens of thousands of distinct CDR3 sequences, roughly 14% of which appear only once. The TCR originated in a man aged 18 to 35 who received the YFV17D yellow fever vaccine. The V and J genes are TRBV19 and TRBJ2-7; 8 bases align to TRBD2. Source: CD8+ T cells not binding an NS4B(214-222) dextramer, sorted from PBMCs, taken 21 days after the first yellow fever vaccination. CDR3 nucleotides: TGTGCCAGTGGCCCGGGCGGGGGGTACGAGCAGTACTTC. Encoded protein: CASGPGGGYEQYF.